Included here is one T cell receptor (beta chain) sequence, with context. This specimen belongs to a study of CD8 T cells in Susac syndrome. Sequencing of TCR beta was performed on blood CD8+ T cells and on blood CD4+ T cells. CDR1 SNHLY and CDR2 FYNNEI come from the germline V gene. V was cut by 4 bases and J by 5 bases, with 8 bases left in between. This CDR3 contains 12 residues. cDNA came from about 0.5 to 1 ug RNA primed by random hexamers. TCRdb reprocessed the immunoSEQ multiplex PCR reads with MiXCR, giving one entry per CDR3 protein. The table has 150,000 to 200,000 distinct CDR3 sequences, approximately 94% seen once.

The source is a human donor with Susac syndrome. The rearrangement links TRBV2 to TRBJ2-5, with no clear D. The specimen sequenced was CD4+ T cells from PBMCs. The CDR3: CASSVGPETQYF. The CDR3 DNA follows: TGTGCCAGCAGTGTTGGGCCGGAGACCCAGTACTTC.